This TCR beta chain was found in a study of T cell responses to AZD1222 COVID-19 vaccine. General observations from the study: Repertoire sampling occurred only after the peak T cell response. Among the donors, most were white British and more were female, and clonal diversity was possibly underestimated.

On this clone itself: Its specificity is not known.

V gave up 3 bases and J gave up 4 bases, with 6 bases separating them. This CDR3 comprises 13 residues. Germline V gene data show CDR1 as KGHDR and CDR2 as SFDVKD. Profiling relied on immunoSEQ multiplex PCR, and the TCRdb table lists in-frame clones only, not all of them. The sample holds under 170,000 clones, 92% seen once. The clonotype was recovered from an adult who received the AZD1222 COVID-19 vaccine. J is TRBJ1-5 and V is TRBV24-1; D is unresolved. The sample was peripheral blood, taken 28 days after the second AZD1222 dose. The CDR3 sequence is CATSDVQNQPQHF. The CDR3 nucleotides are TGTGCCACCAGTGATGTACAGAATCAGCCCCAGCATTTT.